These T cell receptor beta chains were read from a single sample in a study of blood T cell repertoires in COVID-19. Sequencing was performed with immunoSEQ multiplex PCR; in TCRdb, only in-frame clones are kept and a portion is missing. The sample shows some 530,000 clones, 80% to 90% of them seen only once. Sequenced sample: PBMCs or T cells enriched from blood (not recorded which). These receptors came from a woman aged 60-75 years who had recovered from COVID-19. Each CDR3 is given with its conserved first and last residue. The D gene is left open where the match is weak. Only part of the rows carry a size: once, few, many, or a class if the clone is expanded.

j_call | clone_size | d_call | v_call | cdr3_nt | cdr3_aa
TRBJ1-1 | . | TRBD1 | TRBV19 | TGTGCCAGCCTTTCGATACAGGGGTATAGAATGAACACTGAAGCTTTCTTT | CASLSIQGYRMNTEAFF
TRBJ2-1 | . | . | TRBV6-2/TRBV6-3 | TGTGCCAGCAGTTACGGCCAGGGATGGAATGAGCAGTTCTTC | CASSYGQGWNEQFF
TRBJ2-3 | . | . | TRBV5-1 | TGCGCCAGCAGCGACAGAAGGGCCACAGATACGCAGTATTTT | CASSDRRATDTQYF
TRBJ2-7 | . | TRBD1 | TRBV7-9 | TGTGCCAGCAGCTTAGAGACAGGGCCCTCCTACGAGCAGTACTTC | CASSLETGPSYEQYF
TRBJ1-5 | . | TRBD1 | TRBV19 | TGTGCCAGTAGTATAGTTCGGGACAGAGACAATCAGCCCCAGCATTTT | CASSIVRDRDNQPQHF
TRBJ1-6 | . | TRBD1 | TRBV6-5 | TGTGCCAGCAGTCGACAGGGTCCACGTTCACCCCTCCACTTT | CASSRQGPRSPLHF
TRBJ2-4 | . | . | TRBV14 | TGTGCCAGCAGCCAAGAATCCAGGAAAAACATTCAGTACTTC | CASSQESRKNIQYF
TRBJ1-1 | few | . | TRBV5-6 | TGTGCCAGCAGTGATGGGACTCAAGCTTTCTTT | CASSDGTQAFF
TRBJ2-7 | once | . | TRBV4-1 | TGCGCCAGCAGCCAACCCCTTAGGGGGAGAAGGACCTACGAGCAGTACTTC | CASSQPLRGRRTYEQYF
TRBJ2-1 | . | . | TRBV6-5 | TGTGCCAGCAGTTACGCATGGAGCTCCTCGTACAATGAGCAGTTCTTC | CASSYAWSSSYNEQFF
TRBJ1-6 | . | TRBD1 | TRBV19 | TGTGCCAGTAGTATCCGGCAGACAGGGAATCGATATTCACCCCTCCACTTT | CASSIRQTGNRYSPLHF
TRBJ1-2 | . | TRBD1 | TRBV5-4 | TGTGCCAGCAGCTTGGAGGGGGCGCCTGGCTACACCTTC | CASSLEGAPGYTF
TRBJ2-2 | . | . | TRBV16 | TGTGCCAGCAGCCTTCTAACCGGGGAGCTGTTTTTT | CASSLLTGELFF
TRBJ2-6 | . | . | TRBV2 | TGTGCCAGCAGTGGTCGCGGGGTCGGCTCTGGGGCCAACGTCCTGACTTTC | CASSGRGVGSGANVLTF
TRBJ1-2 | . | . | TRBV9 | TGTGCCAGCAGCCCCCGTTGGCAGGTTAACTATGGCTACACCTTC | CASSPRWQVNYGYTF
TRBJ2-3 | . | . | TRBV11-3 | TGTGCCAGCAGTTCTTATGGACTCACAGATACGCAGTATTTT | CASSSYGLTDTQYF
TRBJ2-7 | . | . | TRBV28 | TGTGCCAGCAGTGCCACAGGCTACGAGCAGTACTTC | CASSATGYEQYF
TRBJ1-4 | . | . | TRBV19 | TGTGCCAGTAGCCTCCGGGACATCGGAGAAAAACTGTTTTTT | CASSLRDIGEKLFF
TRBJ2-5 | . | TRBD1 | TRBV5-6 | TGTGCCAGCAGCTCCGGACAGGGGGTCCAAGAGACCCAGTACTTC | CASSSGQGVQETQYF
TRBJ2-1 | . | TRBD2 | TRBV4-1 | TGCGCCAGCAGCCAAACCGGACTAGCGGGGGACTTCAATGAGCAGTTCTTC | CASSQTGLAGDFNEQFF
TRBJ2-7 | . | TRBD2 | TRBV5-1 | TGCGCCAGCACGGGGGGGACTAGCGGGGATGTTTACGAGCAGTACTTC | CASTGGTSGDVYEQYF
TRBJ1-2 | . | TRBD1 | TRBV19 | TGTGCCAGTAGTCCGCGAGGGACAGGGGGCGGTAACTATGGCTACACCTTC | CASSPRGTGGGNYGYTF
TRBJ2-3 | . | TRBD2 | TRBV13 | TGTGCCAGCAGCTTGGGGGGGAGCACAGATACGCAGTATTTT | CASSLGGSTDTQYF
TRBJ2-1 | . | . | TRBV6-2/TRBV6-3 | TGTGCCAGCAGCCGACCCCCGAAGGCGGGTGACAATGAGCAGTTCTTC | CASSRPPKAGDNEQFF
TRBJ1-5 | few | . | TRBV2 | TGTGCCAGCAGCGGAGGGGATCAGCCCCAGCATTTT | CASSGGDQPQHF
TRBJ1-2 | . | . | TRBV28 | TGTGCCAGCAGTTTAGGACAGAACTATGGCTACACCTTC | CASSLGQNYGYTF
TRBJ2-1 | . | TRBD2 | TRBV24-1 | TGTGCCACCAGTCCGTCGACATCGGCGGGGGGGCCCTATGAGCAGTTCTTC | CATSPSTSAGGPYEQFF
TRBJ1-6 | . | . | TRBV30 | TGTGCCTGGAGTGTAATAGGCAGGGGATCGGGTAATTCACCCCTCCACTTT | CAWSVIGRGSGNSPLHF
TRBJ2-2 | once | TRBD2 | TRBV13 | TGTGCCAGCAGCTTCGGGACTACATACACCGGGGAGCTGTTTTTT | CASSFGTTYTGELFF
TRBJ1-2 | . | TRBD1 | TRBV27 | TGTGCCAGCAGTTTCTGGGGAGGGACAGGGGGCAATGATGGCTACACCTTC | CASSFWGGTGGNDGYTF
TRBJ1-1 | . | . | TRBV24-1 | TGTGCCACCAGTGATTGGGCGAACACTGAAGCTTTCTTT | CATSDWANTEAFF
TRBJ1-3 | . | TRBD1 | TRBV10-3 | TGTGCCATCAGGACAGACAGGGTGTCTGGAAACACCATATATTTT | CAIRTDRVSGNTIYF
TRBJ2-1 | . | . | TRBV5-5 | TGTGCCAGCAGCTTGGCCGAGACTTCTAATGAGCAGTTCTTC | CASSLAETSNEQFF
TRBJ2-6 | once | . | TRBV6-5 | TGTGCCAGCAGACTAGCTGGGGCCAACGTCCTGACTTTC | CASRLAGANVLTF
TRBJ1-1 | . | TRBD1 | TRBV19 | TGTGCCAGTAGTATTAGGGGGACAGGGGGAGCCACTGAAGCTTTCTTT | CASSIRGTGGATEAFF
TRBJ2-2 | . | . | TRBV27 | TGTGCCAGCAGTTTTGAGAGGCCGCAGAACACCGGGGAGCTGTTTTTT | CASSFERPQNTGELFF
TRBJ2-7 | . | TRBD1 | TRBV6-5 | TGTGCCAGCTCCTTGGGGACAGTGAACTCCTACGAGCAGTACTTC | CASSLGTVNSYEQYF
TRBJ1-2 | . | TRBD1 | TRBV7-9 | TGTGCCAGCAGTCGGGACAGGGCTGGCTACACCTTC | CASSRDRAGYTF
TRBJ2-3 | . | TRBD2 | TRBV5-1 | TGCGCCAGCAGGGCTGCTCCCCTAGCGGGCGGCGGAGATACGCAGTATTTT | CASRAAPLAGGGDTQYF
TRBJ2-7 | once | TRBD1 | TRBV12-5 | TGTGCTAGTGGTTTGGTACTCTCAGGGGGCGGGTCCGAGCAGTACTTC | CASGLVLSGGGSEQYF
TRBJ1-4 | . | . | TRBV6-5 | TGTGCCAGCAGTTACTCGCAGGGGTGGTGGGAAAAACTGTTTTTT | CASSYSQGWWEKLFF
TRBJ2-5 | . | TRBD2 | TRBV29-1 | TGCAGCGTTGAAGGCGGGAGATTGGGGACGGCAATCGAAGAGACCCAGTACTTC | CSVEGGRLGTAIEETQYF
TRBJ2-3 | . | . | TRBV24-1 | TGTGCCACCAGTGATACCAAGACAGCAGATACGCAGTATTTT | CATSDTKTADTQYF
TRBJ2-3 | . | . | TRBV24-1 | TGTGCCACCAGTGATTGGGCGTACAGGGAAAATACGCAGTATTTT | CATSDWAYRENTQYF
TRBJ1-1 | . | . | TRBV6-5 | TGTGCCAGCAGTTCCGGGGGAACAGGCCACACCTCAGCTTTCTTT | CASSSGGTGHTSAFF
TRBJ1-5 | . | . | TRBV12-3/TRBV12-4 | TGTGCCAGCAGTTTACAGGCTCAGCCCCAGCATTTT | CASSLQAQPQHF
TRBJ1-2 | . | . | TRBV12-5 | TGTGCTAGTGGTTTGTTGCACAGGGACGGCTACACCTTC | CASGLLHRDGYTF
TRBJ1-5 | . | . | TRBV6-2/TRBV6-3 | TGTGCCAGCAGTTACGCGGGCAGCCCTTATAGCAATCAGCCCCAGCATTTT | CASSYAGSPYSNQPQHF
TRBJ2-1 | few | . | TRBV6-5 | TGTGCCAGCAGTACCTGGACAGACTCCTACAATGAGCAGTTCTTC | CASSTWTDSYNEQFF
TRBJ2-1 | . | TRBD1 | TRBV24-1 | TGTGCCACCAGTCCCGGGACAGTCTACAATGAGCAGTTCTTC | CATSPGTVYNEQFF
TRBJ1-3 | . | . | TRBV9 | TGTGCCAGCAGCGGAGAGGGCCTTCGGGGAAACACCATATATTTT | CASSGEGLRGNTIYF
TRBJ1-4 | . | . | TRBV3-1/TRBV3-2 | TGTGCCAGCAGTCGGGGTGATGAAAAACTGTTTTTT | CASSRGDEKLFF